This TCR beta chain was recovered during a study of cytomegalovirus exposure and HLA in healthy donors. Germline values: CDR1 SGHTA, CDR2 FQGTGA. This CDR3 comprises 15 residues. V was pared by 0 bases and J by 4 bases, with 5 bases of the junction left unmatched. Researchers ran the PCR with 60 Vbeta and 13 Jbeta primers. Assay: immunoSEQ multiplex PCR; the TCRdb copy retains only in-frame clones and omits some. The sample holds more than 100,000 clones, over 80% seen once. Details on this clone: Its cognate antigen is unknown.

Study-wide findings and caveats: An assumption of roughly uniform sequencing depth across donors underlay the presence/absence analyses. Analysis was carried out at a later point, and it linked a missense DCLRE1C variant to TCR beta V- and J-gene trimming. Some TCR beta chains (more than 150 of them) were listed as cytomegalovirus-associated.

This receptor was obtained from a man aged 50 to 59 in good health and CMV-seronegative. The specimen sequenced was PBMCs. The gene calls are TRBV7-3 and TRBJ1-1; 7 bases match TRBD1. This chain's CDR3 is CASSLTAGGGTEAFF. The CDR3 coding sequence is TGTGCCAGCAGCTTAACCGCAGGGGGTGGCACTGAAGCTTTCTTT.